The sequence of this TCR beta chain was determined in a study of blood T cells in healthy people across ages. Germline CDR1 reads MNHEY; CDR2 reads SVGAGI. CDR3 length equals 16 residues. V lost 6 bases, J lost 0 bases, and 16 bases lay in between. A J-beta primer mix and a sample-barcoded 5' primer were used in a second PCR of about 7 to 12 cycles. Every cDNA was tagged by a template-switch adaptor with 12 random nucleotides. TCRdb fed the 5' RACE reads into MiXCR, producing one record per CDR3 protein. The sample contains 450,000 to 600,000 distinct CDR3 sequences, around 27% of which appear only once. These data were also filed under a second study, of T cells of mothers and their children. As reported in that work: A few healthy Caucasian mothers, along with their six children, served as the donors. Second-round PCR products received sample barcodes and 2-4 random nucleotides from the M1S primer. Slightly higher but non-significant overlap marked related mother-child pairs versus unrelated pairs.

The sequenced material came from blood. This clonotype was obtained from a boy aged 2 to 10 in good health. J is TRBJ2-3 and V is TRBV6-5; either TRBD1 or TRBD2 may fit D (6 bases each). CDR3 DNA: TGTGCCAGCAGCTGGGGGGCAGATCAAAGCACAGATACGCAGTATTTT. Encoded protein: CASSWGADQSTDTQYF.